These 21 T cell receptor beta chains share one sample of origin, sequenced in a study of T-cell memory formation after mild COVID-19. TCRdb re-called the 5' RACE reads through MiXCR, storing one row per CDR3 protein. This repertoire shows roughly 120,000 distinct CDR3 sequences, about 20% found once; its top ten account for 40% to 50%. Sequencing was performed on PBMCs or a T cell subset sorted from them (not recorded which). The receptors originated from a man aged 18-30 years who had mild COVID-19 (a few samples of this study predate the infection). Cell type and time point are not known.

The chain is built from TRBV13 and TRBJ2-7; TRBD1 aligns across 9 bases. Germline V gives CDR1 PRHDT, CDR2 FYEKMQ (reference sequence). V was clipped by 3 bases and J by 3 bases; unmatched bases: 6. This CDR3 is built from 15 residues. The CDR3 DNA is TGTGCCAGCAGCTTTCGGACAGGGGACTACTACGAGCAGTACTTC. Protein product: CASSFRTGDYYEQYF.

The CDR3, as DNA: TGCAGTGCTAGCGGGACTCCTATATCGGGGTATTTT. This encodes CSASGTPISGYF. The V gene is TRBV20-1, the J gene TRBJ2-3, with TRBD2 as a possible D gene (6 bases). This CDR3 has 12 residues. Germline lookup yields CDR1 DFQATT and CDR2 SNEGSKA (reference sequence). V lost 3 bases and J lost 14, with 18 bases in between.

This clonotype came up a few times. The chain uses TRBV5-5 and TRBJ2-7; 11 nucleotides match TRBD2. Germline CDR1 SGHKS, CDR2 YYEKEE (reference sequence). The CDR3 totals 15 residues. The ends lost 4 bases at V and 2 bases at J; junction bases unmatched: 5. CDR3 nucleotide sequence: TGTGCCAGCAGCCGGGGACTAGCGGAGACCTACGAGCAGTACTTC. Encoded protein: CASSRGLAETYEQYF.

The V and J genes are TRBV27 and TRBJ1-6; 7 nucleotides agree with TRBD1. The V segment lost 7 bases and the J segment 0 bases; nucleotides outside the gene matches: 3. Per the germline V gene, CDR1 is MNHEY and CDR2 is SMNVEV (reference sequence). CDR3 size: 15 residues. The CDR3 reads CASTRGGSYNSPLHF. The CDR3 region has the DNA TGTGCCAGCACCAGGGGGGGCTCCTATAATTCACCCCTCCACTTT.

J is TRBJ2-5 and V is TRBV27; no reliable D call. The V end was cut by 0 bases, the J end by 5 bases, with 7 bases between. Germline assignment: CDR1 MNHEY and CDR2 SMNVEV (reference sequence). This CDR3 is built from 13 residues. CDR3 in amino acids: CASSLSPSETQYF. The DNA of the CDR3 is TGTGCCAGCAGTTTATCGCCCTCTGAGACCCAGTACTTC.

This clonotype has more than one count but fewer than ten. CDR3 loop: CASSLGWRGESYEQYF. The DNA of the CDR3 is TGCGCCAGCAGCCTTGGATGGAGGGGGGAGTCCTACGAGCAGTACTTC. The rearrangement uses TRBV5-1 and TRBJ2-7; the D call may be TRBD1 or TRBD2 (6 bases each). The CDR3 contains 16 residues. V was clipped by 4 bases and J by 1 base, with 18 bases between them. Germline V lookup: CDR1 SGHRS, CDR2 YFSETQ.

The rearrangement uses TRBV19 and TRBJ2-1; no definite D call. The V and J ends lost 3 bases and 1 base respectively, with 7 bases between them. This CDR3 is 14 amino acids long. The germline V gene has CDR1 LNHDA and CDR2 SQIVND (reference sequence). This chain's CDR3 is CASSISSSYNEQFF. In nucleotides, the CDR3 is TGTGCCAGTAGTATCAGCTCATCCTACAATGAGCAGTTCTTC.

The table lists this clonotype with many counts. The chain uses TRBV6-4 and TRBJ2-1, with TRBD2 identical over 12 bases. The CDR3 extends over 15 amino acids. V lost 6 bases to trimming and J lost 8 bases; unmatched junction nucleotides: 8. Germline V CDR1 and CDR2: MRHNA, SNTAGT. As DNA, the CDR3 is TGTGCCAGCAGCCGGACTAGCGGGGAGGGGCATGAGCAGTTCTTC. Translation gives CASSRTSGEGHEQFF.

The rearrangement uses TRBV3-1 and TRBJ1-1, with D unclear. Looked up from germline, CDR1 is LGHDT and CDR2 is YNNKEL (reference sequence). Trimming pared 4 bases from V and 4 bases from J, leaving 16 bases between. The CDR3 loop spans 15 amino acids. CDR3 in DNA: TGTGCCAGCAGCCCCTCGGAAGGACTGGGCACTGAAGCTTTCTTT. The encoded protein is CASSPSEGLGTEAFF.

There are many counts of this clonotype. CDR3 sequence: CASSEATGGQETQYF. CDR3 in DNA: TGTGCCAGCAGTGAAGCGACAGGGGGCCAAGAGACCCAGTACTTC. The rearrangement joins TRBV6-1 to TRBJ2-5, with 9 positions matching TRBD1. This CDR3 is 15 amino acids long. The germline gives CDR1 MNHNS, CDR2 SASEGT. Germline trimming cut 0 bases from V and 1 base from J; bases unmatched to any gene: 0.

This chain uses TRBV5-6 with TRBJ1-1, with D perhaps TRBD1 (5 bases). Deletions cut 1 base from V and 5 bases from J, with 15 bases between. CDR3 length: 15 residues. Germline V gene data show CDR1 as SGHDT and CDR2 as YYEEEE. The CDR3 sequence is CASSLLSRVGTEAFF. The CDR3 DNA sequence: TGTGCCAGCAGCTTGTTATCCAGGGTTGGAACTGAAGCTTTCTTT.

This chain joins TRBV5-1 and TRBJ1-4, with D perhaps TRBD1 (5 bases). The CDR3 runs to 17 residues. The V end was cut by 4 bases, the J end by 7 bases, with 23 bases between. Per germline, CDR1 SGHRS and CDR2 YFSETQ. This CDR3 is CASSPHRIGLGGEKLFF. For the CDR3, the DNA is TGCGCCAGCAGCCCACACAGGATCGGACTGGGTGGTGAAAAACTGTTTTTT.

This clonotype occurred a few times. The CDR3 DNA is TGCAGTGCTAGACCAGACCGACGGACAGGGCGCAATCAGCCCCAGCATTTT. Translation gives CSARPDRRTGRNQPQHF. The rearrangement joins TRBV20-1 to TRBJ1-5; 8 positions match TRBD1. V trimming: 2 bases; J trimming: 2 bases; junction bases outside the gene matches: 11. The CDR3 length is 17 residues. Germline assignment: CDR1 DFQATT and CDR2 SNEGSKA (reference sequence).

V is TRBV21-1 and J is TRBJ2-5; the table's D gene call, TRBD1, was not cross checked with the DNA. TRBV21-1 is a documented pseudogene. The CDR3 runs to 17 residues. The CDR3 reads CASSRDRRDAGRKTQYF. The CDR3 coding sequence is TGTGCCAGCAGCAGAGACCGTCGGGACGCCGGCAGAAAGACCCAGTACTTC.

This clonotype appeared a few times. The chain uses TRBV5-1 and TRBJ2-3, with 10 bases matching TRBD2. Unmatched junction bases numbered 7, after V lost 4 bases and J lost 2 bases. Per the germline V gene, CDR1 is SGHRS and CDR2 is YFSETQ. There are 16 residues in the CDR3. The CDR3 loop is CASSGRAGGNTDTQYF. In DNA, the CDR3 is TGCGCCAGCAGCGGAAGAGCGGGGGGGAACACAGATACGCAGTATTTT. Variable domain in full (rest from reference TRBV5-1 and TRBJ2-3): KAGVTQTPRYLIKTRGQQVTLSCSPISGHRSVSWYQQTPGQGLQFLFEYFSETQRNKGNFPGRFSGRQFSNSRSEMNVSTLELGDSALYLCASSGRAGGNTDTQYFGPGTRLTVL.

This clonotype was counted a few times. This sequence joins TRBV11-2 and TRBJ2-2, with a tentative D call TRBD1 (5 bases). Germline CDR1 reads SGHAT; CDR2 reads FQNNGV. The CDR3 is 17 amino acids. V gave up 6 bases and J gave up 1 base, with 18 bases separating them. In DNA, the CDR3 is TGTGCCAGCAGGACTCTCTTTTCCGGACAGAACACCGGGGAGCTGTTTTTT. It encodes CASRTLFSGQNTGELFF.

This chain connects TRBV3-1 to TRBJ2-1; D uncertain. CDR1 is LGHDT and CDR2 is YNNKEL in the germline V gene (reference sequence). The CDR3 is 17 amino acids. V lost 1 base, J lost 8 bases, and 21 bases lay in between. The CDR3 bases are TGTGCCAGCAGCCAAGGCGGTGGCACACTCGATCGGGATGAGCAGTTCTTC. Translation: CASSQGGGTLDRDEQFF.

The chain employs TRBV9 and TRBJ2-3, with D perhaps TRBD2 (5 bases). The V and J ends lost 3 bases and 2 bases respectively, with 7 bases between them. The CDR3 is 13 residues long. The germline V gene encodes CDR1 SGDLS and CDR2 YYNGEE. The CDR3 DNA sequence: TGTGCCAGCAGCGCCGGGAACACAGATACGCAGTATTTT. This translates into CASSAGNTDTQYF.

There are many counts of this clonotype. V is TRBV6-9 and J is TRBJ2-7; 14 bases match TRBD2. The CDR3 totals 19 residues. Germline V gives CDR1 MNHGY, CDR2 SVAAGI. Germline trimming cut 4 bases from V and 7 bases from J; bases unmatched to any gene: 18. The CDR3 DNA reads TGTGCCAGCAGTTCCCCGACTAGCGGGGGGGCCAGGTTCTGCGGAGAGCAGTACGTC. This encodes CASSSPTSGGARFCGEQYV.

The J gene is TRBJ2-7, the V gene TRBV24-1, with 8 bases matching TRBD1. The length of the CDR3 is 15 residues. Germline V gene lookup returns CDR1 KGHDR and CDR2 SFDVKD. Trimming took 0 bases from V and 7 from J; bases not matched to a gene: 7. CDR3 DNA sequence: TGTGCCACCAGTGATTTGGGGGCAGGGGGCGATGAGCAGTACGTC. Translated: CATSDLGAGGDEQYV.

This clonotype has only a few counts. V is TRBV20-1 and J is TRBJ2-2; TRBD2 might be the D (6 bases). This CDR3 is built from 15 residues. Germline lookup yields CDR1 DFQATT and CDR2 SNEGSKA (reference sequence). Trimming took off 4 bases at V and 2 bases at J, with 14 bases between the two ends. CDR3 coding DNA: TGCAGTGCTACCCGCGGGACGACCAACACCGGGGAGCTGTTTTTT. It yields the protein CSATRGTTNTGELFF.